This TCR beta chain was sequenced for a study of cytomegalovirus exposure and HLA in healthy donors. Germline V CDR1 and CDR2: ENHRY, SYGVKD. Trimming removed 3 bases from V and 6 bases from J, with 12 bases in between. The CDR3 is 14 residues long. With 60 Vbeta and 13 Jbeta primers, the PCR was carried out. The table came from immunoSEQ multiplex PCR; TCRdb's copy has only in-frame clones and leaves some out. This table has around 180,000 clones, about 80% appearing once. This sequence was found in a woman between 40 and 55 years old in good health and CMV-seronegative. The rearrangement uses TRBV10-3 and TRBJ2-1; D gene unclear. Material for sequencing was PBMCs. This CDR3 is CAISDTLEFNEQFF. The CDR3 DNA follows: TGTGCCATCAGTGATACCTTGGAGTTCAATGAGCAGTTCTTC.